This TCR beta chain was recovered during a study of blood T cell repertoires in COVID-19 (dated by TCRdb to about 2020). Describing the broader study: The collaborator samples originated in the United States, Italy and Spain and spanned the acute and convalescent phases of COVID-19. The prospective study material was composed of cDNA or gDNA derived from T cells, B-cell-depleted T cells, or PBMCs. Subjects who had been exposed to COVID-19, were actively infected with it, or had recovered from it provided the deeply sampled blood TCRbeta repertoires that made up the dataset. The repertoires were made available in a free public database intended to serve as a resource for research on the immune response to SARS-CoV-2. The samples were drawn from the first 160 participants of the ongoing ImmuneRACE study and from roughly 1,300 subjects provided by 6 global collaborators. The sample metadata nearly always contained a de-identified subject ID, COVID-19 status, age in years and sex. HLA class I and class II types, where available, came from metadata supplied by the sample provider rather than from assay-based typing.

TCRbeta CDR3 regions were amplified from genomic DNA using the immunoSEQ Assay, a bias-controlled multiplex PCR. Under the source paper's analysis protocol: Within the assay, amplification of reference gene primers was used to estimate how many nucleated cells each sample contained. Sequence reads were collapsed and filtered to measure the absolute abundance of every unique TCRbeta CDR3 rearrangement. Productive Simpson clonality was computed per sample as the square root of Simpson's diversity index over productive rearrangements. TCRdb stores this immuneACCESS table with in-frame sequences only. Part of the clones is absent; in the studies checked, under half of the shortfall reflects unresolved V genes, and no reason is known for the rest. V and J calls plus clone size are reproduced from that table; the DNA served to infer D and trimming. The sample table lists fewer than 200,000 clones, about 79% of them with a count of one. The ten largest clones take up approximately 14% of the sample.

This clone was found many times. Its antigen remains unidentified. Within one base of it there is no much larger clone, and no base qualities were kept. Taken from the germline V gene, the CDR1 and CDR2 loops are MDHEN and SYDVKM. From its cysteine to its phenylalanine, the CDR3 spans 13 amino acids. CDR3 DNA only is kept here, 39 bases in frame from base 1. From V the trimming removes 10 bases and from J it removes 4 bases, while the gene matches leave 7 bases of the junction unaccounted for. Participants in the prospective study were aged about 18 to 100 years, lived in some 24 United States geographic areas, and enrolled through a virtual design. In the prospective study, cohorts were assigned on the basis of participant-reported clinical history obtained from a screening survey and a study questionnaire. For ImmuneRACE Cohort 3, a participant was defined as recovered based on two consecutive negative NP/OP PCR tests, clearance by a healthcare professional, or resolution of symptoms. In the prospective study, mobile phlebotomists collected whole blood, serum and a nasopharyngeal or oropharyngeal swab from each participant. Over a roughly 2-month period, participants in the prospective study had the option of providing additional blood draws and questionnaires. Prospective study blood samples were shipped either frozen or at room temperature before DNA extraction.

Findings and caveats that apply to the study as a whole: The quantity of clinical and demographic metadata differed by source and by participant and was supplied without curation.

The chain employs TRBV28 and TRBJ2-1; 7 of the junction bases match TRBD1. The clonotype was recovered from a man aged 50-60 years who had recovered from COVID-19. The sample taken for sequencing was PBMCs or T cells enriched from blood (not recorded which). The CDR3 region: CATSGTAYNEQFF. The DNA reads TGTGCCACCTCGGGGACAGCATACAATGAGCAGTTCTTC.